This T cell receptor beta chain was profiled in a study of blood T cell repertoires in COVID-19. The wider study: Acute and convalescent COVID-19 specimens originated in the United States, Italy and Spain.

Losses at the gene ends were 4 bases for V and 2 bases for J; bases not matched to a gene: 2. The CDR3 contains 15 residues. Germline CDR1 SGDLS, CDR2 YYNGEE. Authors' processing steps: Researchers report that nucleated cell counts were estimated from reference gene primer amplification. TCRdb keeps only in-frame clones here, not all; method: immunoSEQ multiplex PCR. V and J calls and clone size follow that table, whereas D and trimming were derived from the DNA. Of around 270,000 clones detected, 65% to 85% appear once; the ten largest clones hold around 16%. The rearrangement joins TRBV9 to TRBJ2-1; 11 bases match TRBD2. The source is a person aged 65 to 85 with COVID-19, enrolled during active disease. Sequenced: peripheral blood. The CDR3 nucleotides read TGTGCCAGCAGCCGACTAGCGGGACCCTACAATGAGCAGTTCTTC. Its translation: CASSRLAGPYNEQFF.